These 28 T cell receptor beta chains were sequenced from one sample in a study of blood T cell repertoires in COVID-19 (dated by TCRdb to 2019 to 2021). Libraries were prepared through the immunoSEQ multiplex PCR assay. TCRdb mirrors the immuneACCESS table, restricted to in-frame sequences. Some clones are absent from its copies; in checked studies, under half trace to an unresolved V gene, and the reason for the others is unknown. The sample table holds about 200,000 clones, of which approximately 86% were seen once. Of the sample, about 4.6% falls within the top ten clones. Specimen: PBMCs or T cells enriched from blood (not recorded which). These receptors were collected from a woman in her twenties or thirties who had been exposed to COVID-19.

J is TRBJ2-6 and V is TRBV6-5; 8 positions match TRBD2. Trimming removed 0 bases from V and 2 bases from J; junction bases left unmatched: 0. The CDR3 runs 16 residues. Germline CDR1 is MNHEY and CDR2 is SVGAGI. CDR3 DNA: TGTGCCAGCAGTTACTCGCGGGGGGCTGGGGCCAACGTCCTGACTTTC. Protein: CASSYSRGAGANVLTF.

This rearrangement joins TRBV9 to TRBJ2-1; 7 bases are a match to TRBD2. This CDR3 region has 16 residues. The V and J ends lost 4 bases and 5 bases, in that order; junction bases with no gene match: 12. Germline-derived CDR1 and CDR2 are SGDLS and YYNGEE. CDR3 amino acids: CASSPRLARVDNEQFF. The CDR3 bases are TGTGCCAGCAGCCCCCGACTAGCCCGAGTCGACAATGAGCAGTTCTTC.

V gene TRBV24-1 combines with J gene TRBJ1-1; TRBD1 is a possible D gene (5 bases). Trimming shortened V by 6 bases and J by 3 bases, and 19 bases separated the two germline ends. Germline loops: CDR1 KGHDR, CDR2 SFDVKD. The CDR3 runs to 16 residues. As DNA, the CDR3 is TGTGCCACCAGTCCCGGACATTTGAGCGTGGACACTGAAGCTTTCTTT. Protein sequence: CATSPGHLSVDTEAFF.

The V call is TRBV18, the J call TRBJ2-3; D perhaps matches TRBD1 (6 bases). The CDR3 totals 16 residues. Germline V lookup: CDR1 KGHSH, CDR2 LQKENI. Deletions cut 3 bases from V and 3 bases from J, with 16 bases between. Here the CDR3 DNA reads TGTGCCAGCTCACCCCCTAATCAGGGGCGGACAGATACGCAGTATTTT. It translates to CASSPPNQGRTDTQYF.

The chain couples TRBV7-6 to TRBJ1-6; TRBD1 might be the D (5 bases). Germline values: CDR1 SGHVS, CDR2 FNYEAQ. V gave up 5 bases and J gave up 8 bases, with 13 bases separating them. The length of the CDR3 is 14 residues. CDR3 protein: CASSPDSSHSPLHF. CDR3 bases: TGTGCCAGCAGCCCAGACAGCTCCCATTCACCCCTCCACTTT.

The CDR3: CASSLQGAGPMELFF. The DNA for the CDR3 is TGTGCCAGCAGCTTGCAGGGGGCTGGGCCGATGGAGCTGTTTTTT. The rearrangement joins TRBV6-2 or TRBV6-3 to TRBJ2-2; 8 nucleotides agree with TRBD1. This CDR3 spans 15 amino acids. V lost 6 bases, J lost 10 bases, and 13 bases stayed unmatched. Per the germline V gene, CDR1 is MNHEY and CDR2 is SVGEGT.

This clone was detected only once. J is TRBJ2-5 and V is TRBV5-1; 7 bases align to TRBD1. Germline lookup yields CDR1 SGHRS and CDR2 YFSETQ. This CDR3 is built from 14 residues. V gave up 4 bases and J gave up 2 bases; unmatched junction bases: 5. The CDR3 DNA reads TGCGCCAGCAGCGCCGGGACAGTACAAGAGACCCAGTACTTC. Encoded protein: CASSAGTVQETQYF.

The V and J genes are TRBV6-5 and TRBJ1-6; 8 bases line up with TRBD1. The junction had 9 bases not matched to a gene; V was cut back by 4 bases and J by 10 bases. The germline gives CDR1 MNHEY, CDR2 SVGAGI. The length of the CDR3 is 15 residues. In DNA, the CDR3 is TGTGCCAGCAGTTCCCCGACAGGGGCAAGGTCACCCCTCCACTTT. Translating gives CASSSPTGARSPLHF.

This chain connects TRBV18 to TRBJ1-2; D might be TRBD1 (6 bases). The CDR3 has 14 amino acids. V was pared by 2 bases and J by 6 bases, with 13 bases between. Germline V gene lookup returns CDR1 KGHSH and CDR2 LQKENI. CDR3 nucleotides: TGTGCCAGCTCACCAGGTTCTAAGGGGGATGGCTACACCTTC. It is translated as CASSPGSKGDGYTF.

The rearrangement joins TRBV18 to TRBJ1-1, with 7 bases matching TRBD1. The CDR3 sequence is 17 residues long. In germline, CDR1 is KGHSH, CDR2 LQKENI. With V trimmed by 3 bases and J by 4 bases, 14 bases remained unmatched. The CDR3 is CASSPAGQAGWGTEAFF. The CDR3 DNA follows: TGTGCCAGCTCACCGGCCGGACAGGCGGGTTGGGGCACTGAAGCTTTCTTT.

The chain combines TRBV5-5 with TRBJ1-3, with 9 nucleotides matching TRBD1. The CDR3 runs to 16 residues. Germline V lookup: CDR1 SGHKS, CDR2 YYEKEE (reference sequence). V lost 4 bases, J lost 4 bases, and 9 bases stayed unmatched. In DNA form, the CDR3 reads TGTGCCAGCAGCCCATGGACAGGGGCTGGGGGAAACACCATATATTTT. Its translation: CASSPWTGAGGNTIYF.

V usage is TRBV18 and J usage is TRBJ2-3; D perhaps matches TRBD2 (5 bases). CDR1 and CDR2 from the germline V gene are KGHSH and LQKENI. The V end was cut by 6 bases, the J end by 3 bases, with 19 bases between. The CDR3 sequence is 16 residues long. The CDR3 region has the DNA TGTGCCAGCTCCCCGACCTCGCGGGTCTGGACAGATACGCAGTATTTT. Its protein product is CASSPTSRVWTDTQYF.

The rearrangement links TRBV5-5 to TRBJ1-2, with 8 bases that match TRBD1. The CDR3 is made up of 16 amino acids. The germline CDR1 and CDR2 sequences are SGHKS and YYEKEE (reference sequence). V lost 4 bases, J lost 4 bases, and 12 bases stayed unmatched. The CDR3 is CASSPGGPLSVYGYTF. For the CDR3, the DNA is TGTGCCAGCAGCCCAGGGGGCCCCCTATCCGTCTATGGCTACACCTTC.

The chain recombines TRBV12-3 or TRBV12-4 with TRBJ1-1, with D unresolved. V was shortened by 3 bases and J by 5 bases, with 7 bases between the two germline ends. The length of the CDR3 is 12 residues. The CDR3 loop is CASSFPGTEAFF. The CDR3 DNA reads TGTGCCAGCAGTTTTCCGGGAACTGAAGCTTTCTTT.

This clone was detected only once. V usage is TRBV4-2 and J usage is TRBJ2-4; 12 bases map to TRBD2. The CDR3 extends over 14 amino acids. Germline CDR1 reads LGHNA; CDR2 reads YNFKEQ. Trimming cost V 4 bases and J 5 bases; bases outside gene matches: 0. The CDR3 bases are TGTGCCAGCAGCCCTAGCGGGGGGGAAAACATTCAGTACTTC. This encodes CASSPSGGENIQYF.

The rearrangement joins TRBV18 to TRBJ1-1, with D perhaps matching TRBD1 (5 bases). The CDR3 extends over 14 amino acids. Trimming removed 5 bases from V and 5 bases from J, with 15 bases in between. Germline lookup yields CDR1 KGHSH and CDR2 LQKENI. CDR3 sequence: CASSESRAGTEAFF. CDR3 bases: TGTGCCAGCTCAGAGAGCAGGGCGGGAACTGAAGCTTTCTTT.

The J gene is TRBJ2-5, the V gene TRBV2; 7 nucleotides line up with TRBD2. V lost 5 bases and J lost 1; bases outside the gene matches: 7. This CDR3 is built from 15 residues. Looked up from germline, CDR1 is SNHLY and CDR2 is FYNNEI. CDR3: CASSRRGGGQETQYF. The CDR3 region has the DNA TGTGCCAGCAGTCGCCGGGGCGGGGGCCAAGAGACCCAGTACTTC.

The chain's CDR3 is CASSPDRGPPKNEKLFF. The DNA of the CDR3 is TGTGCCAGCAGCCCCGACAGGGGCCCACCCAAAAATGAAAAACTGTTTTTT. The V gene is TRBV7-9, the J gene TRBJ1-4; 8 bases map to TRBD1. The germline CDR1 and CDR2 sequences are SEHNR and FQNEAQ (reference sequence). This CDR3 region has 17 residues. Unmatched junction bases numbered 13, after V lost 5 bases and J lost 5 bases.

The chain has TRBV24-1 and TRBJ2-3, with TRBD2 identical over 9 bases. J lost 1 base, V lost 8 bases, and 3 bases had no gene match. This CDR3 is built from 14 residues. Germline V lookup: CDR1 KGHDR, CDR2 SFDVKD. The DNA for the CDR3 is TGTGCCACCAACGCGGGGGGGGGCACAGATACGCAGTATTTT. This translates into CATNAGGGTDTQYF.

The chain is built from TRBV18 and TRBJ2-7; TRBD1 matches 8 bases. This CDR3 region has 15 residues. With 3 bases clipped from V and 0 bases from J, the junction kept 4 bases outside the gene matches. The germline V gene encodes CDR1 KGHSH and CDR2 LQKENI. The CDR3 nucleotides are TGTGCCAGCTCACCGACAGGGGACCTCTCCTACGAGCAGTACTTC. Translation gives CASSPTGDLSYEQYF.

The CDR3 region has the DNA TGTGCCAGCAGCCATGCAGGGGAGAGGGAGACCCAGTACTTC. Translation gives CASSHAGERETQYF. V gene TRBV3-1 (or the pseudogene TRBV3-2) combines with J gene TRBJ2-5; tentative D call: TRBD1 (6 bases). The ends were cut back, 3 bases at V and 5 bases at J, with 13 bases in the middle. Germline CDR1 is LGHDT and CDR2 is YNNKEL (reference sequence). This CDR3 comprises 14 residues.

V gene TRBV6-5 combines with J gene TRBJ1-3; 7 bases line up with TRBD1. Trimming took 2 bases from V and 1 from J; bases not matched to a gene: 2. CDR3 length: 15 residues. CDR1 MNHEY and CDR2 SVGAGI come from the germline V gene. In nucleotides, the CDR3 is TGTGCCAGCAGTTACGGCAGGGGGTCTGGAAACACCATATATTTT. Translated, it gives CASSYGRGSGNTIYF.

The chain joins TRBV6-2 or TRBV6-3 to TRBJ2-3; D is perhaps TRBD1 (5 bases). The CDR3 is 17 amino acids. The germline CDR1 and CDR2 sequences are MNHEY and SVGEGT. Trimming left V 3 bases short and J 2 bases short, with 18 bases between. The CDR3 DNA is TGTGCCAGCAGTTATTACACAGGCCGACCTCCCACAGATACGCAGTATTTT. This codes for CASSYYTGRPPTDTQYF.

The CDR3 DNA is TGCGCCAGCAGCCAAGATAACAGGGGGTCTTACGAGCCCCAGCATTTT. It encodes CASSQDNRGSYEPQHF. This rearrangement joins TRBV4-1 to TRBJ1-5, with 8 bases fitting TRBD1. Germline loops: CDR1 MGHRA, CDR2 YSYEKL. The V and J ends lost 0 bases and 8 bases, in that order; junction bases with no gene match: 9. The CDR3 extends over 16 amino acids.

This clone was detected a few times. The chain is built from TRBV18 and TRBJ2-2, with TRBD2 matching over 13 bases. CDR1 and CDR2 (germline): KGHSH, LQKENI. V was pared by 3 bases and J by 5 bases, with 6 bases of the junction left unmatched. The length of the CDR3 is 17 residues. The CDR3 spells CASSPPGLAGSTGELFF. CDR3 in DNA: TGTGCCAGCTCACCTCCGGGACTAGCGGGGTCGACCGGGGAGCTGTTTTTT.

The CDR3 reads CASSFRTGVTGELFF. The DNA for the CDR3 is TGTGCCAGCAGCTTTCGGACAGGGGTCACCGGGGAGCTGTTTTTT. The chain uses TRBV5-8 and TRBJ2-2; TRBD1 matches at 9 bases. The junction had 3 bases not matched to a gene; V was cut back by 2 bases and J by 4 bases. Germline V gives CDR1 SGHTS, CDR2 YDEGEE. This CDR3 comprises 15 residues.

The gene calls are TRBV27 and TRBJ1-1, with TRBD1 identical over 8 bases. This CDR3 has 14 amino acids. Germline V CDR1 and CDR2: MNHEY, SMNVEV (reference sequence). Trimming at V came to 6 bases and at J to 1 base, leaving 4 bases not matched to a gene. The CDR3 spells CASSPGQGNTEAFF. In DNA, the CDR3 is TGTGCCAGCAGCCCTGGACAGGGGAACACTGAAGCTTTCTTT.

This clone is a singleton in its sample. The CDR3 sequence: CSAGSGDYEQYF. In DNA form, the CDR3 reads TGCAGCGCTGGTTCGGGGGACTACGAGCAGTACTTC. This chain uses TRBV29-1 with TRBJ2-7; D is possibly TRBD2 (6 bases). The CDR3 is 12 amino acids. V was cut by 7 bases and J by 3 bases, with 13 bases left in between. CDR1 SQVTM and CDR2 ANQGSEA come from the germline V gene.